Listed here are 26 T cell receptor beta chains from one sample, sequenced in a study of monozygotic twins with inflammatory bowel disease. TCRdb reprocessed the 5' RACE reads and stores each CDR3 protein as one record, lacking DNA. Here the sample table reports 420,000 or so distinct CDR3 sequences. Material for sequencing was blood. The receptors derive from a human donor with ulcerative colitis or Crohn's disease, or a healthy co-twin of an affected twin (not recorded which).

This sequence joins TRBV30 and TRBJ1-5; there is no DNA to check the TCRdb D call of TRBD1. CDR3 length equals 16 residues. The germline V gene has CDR1 GTSNPN and CDR2 SVGIG (reference sequence). The CDR3 protein is CAWSVQGKGTYQPQHF.

This chain joins TRBV7-3 and TRBJ2-2; TCRdb's D call, TRBD2, is unchecked because there is no DNA. The CDR3 spans 14 residues. CDR1 and CDR2 from the germline V gene are SGHTA and FQGTGA. The CDR3 reads CASSTSTRTGELFF.

This chain connects TRBV5-6 to TRBJ2-1; TCRdb picks TRBD1, but there is no DNA to check that call. CDR1 is SGHDT and CDR2 is YYEEEE in the germline V gene. The CDR3 runs 14 residues. CDR3 sequence reads: CASSPLVSGNEQFF.

The V call is TRBV20-1, the J call TRBJ2-7; the TRBD1 assignment by TCRdb is unverifiable without DNA. This CDR3 is built from 13 residues. Looked up from germline, CDR1 is DFQATT and CDR2 is SNEGSKA (reference sequence). The chain's CDR3 is CSARRLAAYEQYF.

The rearrangement links TRBV6-5 to TRBJ1-1; TCRdb indicates TRBD1, and absent DNA this call remains unverified. The CDR3 length is 17 residues. Germline values: CDR1 MNHEY, CDR2 SVGAGI. CDR3 sequence reads: CVSSFLPGTNMNTEAFF.

The chain combines TRBV6-5 with TRBJ2-5; TCRdb picks TRBD2, but there is no DNA to check that call. CDR3 length: 17 residues. The germline gives CDR1 MNHEY, CDR2 SVGAGI. The CDR3 protein is CASSYSPSGGYQETQYF.

This chain uses TRBV27 with TRBJ2-6; the TCRdb call, TRBD1, lacks DNA for checking. The CDR3 is made up of 17 amino acids. CDR1 MNHEY and CDR2 SMNVEV come from the germline V gene (reference sequence). The CDR3: CASSSFGRASGANVLTF.

CDR3 in amino acids: CASSAGGLGTQYF. This chain joins TRBV5-1 and TRBJ2-3; TCRdb's D call, TRBD2, is unchecked because there is no DNA. This CDR3 has 13 residues. The germline V gene encodes CDR1 SGHRS and CDR2 YFSETQ.

The chain links TRBV2 to TRBJ1-5; as DNA is missing, the TRBD1 call by TCRdb cannot be tested. The germline gives CDR1 SNHLY, CDR2 FYNNEI. The CDR3 runs 14 residues. CDR3 sequence: CASSEGTGHQPQHF.

The V gene is TRBV7-3, the J gene TRBJ2-2; the TCRdb D gene call, TRBD1, has no DNA to confirm it. This CDR3 comprises 15 residues. Germline-derived CDR1 and CDR2 are SGHTA and FQGTGA. CDR3 residues: CASSPGTALTGELFF.

The rearrangement joins TRBV7-9 to TRBJ1-2; lacking DNA, the TRBD1 call made by TCRdb goes unchecked. CDR1 is SEHNR, CDR2 FQNEAQ, per germline (reference sequence). This CDR3 has 13 amino acids. This chain's CDR3 is CASRGGAHYGYTF.

The rearrangement links TRBV25-1 to TRBJ1-4; no DNA is available, so the TRBD1 call from TCRdb remains unchecked. This CDR3 region has 14 residues. Per germline, CDR1 MGHDK and CDR2 SYGVNS. This chain's CDR3 is CASGIGVTGEKLFF.

The chain joins TRBV10-3 to TRBJ2-7; the D gene TCRdb calls, TRBD1, cannot be checked with no DNA. The CDR3 spans 16 residues. Germline V gene sequence: CDR1 ENHRY, CDR2 SYGVKD. This CDR3 is CAISESTRDRLHEQYF.

This chain uses TRBV7-8 with TRBJ2-5; absent DNA, TCRdb's TRBD1 call cannot be checked. Germline CDR1 and CDR2: SGHVS and FQNEAQ. This CDR3 has 14 residues. CDR3 in amino acids: CASSPAGARETQYF. Using reference TRBV7-8 and TRBJ2-5 for the parts outside the CDR3, the full variable domain is GAGVSQSPRYKVAKRGQDVALRCDPISGHVSLFWYQQALGQGPEFLTYFQNEAQLDKSGLPSDRFFAERPEGSVSTLKIQRTQQEDSAVYLCASSPAGARETQYFGPGTRLLVL.

The chain employs TRBV3-1 and TRBJ2-6. The CDR3 runs 16 residues. CDR1 is LGHDT, CDR2 YNNKEL, per germline (reference sequence). The CDR3 sequence: CASSQERVSGANVLTF. The whole variable domain, filled in from reference TRBV3-1 and TRBJ2-6, reads DTAVSQTPKYLVTQMGNDKSIKCEQNLGHDTMYWYKQDSKKFLKIMFSYNNKELIINETVPNRFSPKSPDKAHLNLHINSLELGDSAVYFCASSQERVSGANVLTFGAGSRLTVL.

The chain recombines TRBV20-1 with TRBJ2-3; the TCRdb D gene call, TRBD2, has no DNA to confirm it. The CDR3 is made up of 15 amino acids. The V gene's germline CDR1 is DFQATT and CDR2 SNEGSKA (reference sequence). CDR3 sequence: CSANPIAGYTDTQYF.

The chain employs TRBV6-5 and TRBJ1-3; as DNA is missing, the TRBD1 call by TCRdb cannot be tested. This CDR3 is 15 amino acids long. Per the germline V gene, CDR1 is MNHEY and CDR2 is SVGAGI. This CDR3 reads CASSYEGASGNTIYF.

The genes are TRBV7-9 and TRBJ1-2; the TRBD1 assignment by TCRdb is unverifiable without DNA. Germline V gene sequence: CDR1 SEHNR, CDR2 FQNEAQ (reference sequence). The CDR3 consists of 17 residues. The CDR3 region is CASSLEGQGGFRYGYTF.

The J gene is TRBJ1-1, the V gene TRBV2. The CDR3 covers 14 residues. Germline loops: CDR1 SNHLY, CDR2 FYNNEI. CDR3 amino acids: CASMLFGVNTEAFF.

The chain uses TRBV5-1 and TRBJ1-5; as DNA is missing, the TRBD1 call by TCRdb cannot be tested. The CDR3 length is 14 residues. Germline CDR1 reads SGHRS; CDR2 reads YFSETQ. The CDR3 protein is CASSLGSGDKPQHF.

V usage is TRBV20-1 and J usage is TRBJ2-1; absent DNA, TCRdb's TRBD2 call cannot be checked. CDR1 DFQATT and CDR2 SNEGSKA come from the germline V gene (reference sequence). CDR3 length: 19 amino acids. The CDR3 spells CSAREEGQKVSPGYREQFF.

The J gene is TRBJ2-1, the V gene TRBV19; TCRdb's D call of TRBD1 is untestable without DNA. The V gene's germline CDR1 is LNHDA and CDR2 SQIVND (reference sequence). The CDR3 contains 14 residues. The CDR3 reads CASSRGQGAGEQFF.

J is TRBJ1-5 and V is TRBV20-1. CDR3 length: 13 residues. CDR1 DFQATT and CDR2 SNEGSKA come from the germline V gene (reference sequence). The CDR3: CSARDRGGQPQHF.

The V gene is TRBV2, the J gene TRBJ1-2; TCRdb reports TRBD1, a call that lacks DNA to check it against. Germline loops: CDR1 SNHLY, CDR2 FYNNEI. This CDR3 is 13 amino acids long. The CDR3 loop is CASRGDIFYGYTF.

This chain uses TRBV7-2 with TRBJ2-4; TCRdb proposes TRBD2, but this gene call is untestable without DNA. CDR3 length equals 16 residues. Germline-derived CDR1 and CDR2 are SGHTA and FQGNSA. The CDR3 protein is CASSLRDSPVKNIQYF.

The J gene is TRBJ2-7, the V gene TRBV7-6; TCRdb names TRBD1, which stays unverified in the absence of DNA. Per the germline V gene, CDR1 is SGHVS and CDR2 is FNYEAQ. This CDR3 spans 15 amino acids. CDR3 amino acids: CASSLAGGGPYEQYF.